This T cell receptor beta chain was recorded in a study of shared clonotypes between healthy human individuals. On the study more broadly: CD4 naive and CD4 memory each took three plates per donor, while CD8 naive took two and CD8 memory one. Study observations and caveats: At large depth, rarefaction still showed sorted-subset sequencing to be incomplete. Clonotypes not shared had lower generation probabilities than those common to all four donors.

A word on this clone: Its antigen is not known. This sample also contains other DNA sequences that code for the same CDR3.

Evenly divided among several immunoSEQ plates was the genomic DNA of each subset. Only in-frame clones appear in the TCRdb table, and some are missing; sequencing was by immunoSEQ multiplex PCR. The repertoire holds 550,000 to 700,000 clones, with roughly 73% as singletons. The sequencing input was memory CD4+ T cells sorted from blood. Sample subset: CD45RA-negative fraction. This clonotype was obtained from a woman aged 30 to 39 in good health.

CDR3 nucleotides: TGTGCCAGCAGCCGCCAGGGTGACACTGAAGCTTTCTTT. This translates into CASSRQGDTEAFF. The chain has TRBV14 and TRBJ1-1, with D maybe TRBD1 (5 bases). This CDR3 has 13 amino acids. Trimming removed 4 bases at V and 3 bases at J, with 9 bases between. Germline CDR1 is SGHDN and CDR2 is FVKESK.